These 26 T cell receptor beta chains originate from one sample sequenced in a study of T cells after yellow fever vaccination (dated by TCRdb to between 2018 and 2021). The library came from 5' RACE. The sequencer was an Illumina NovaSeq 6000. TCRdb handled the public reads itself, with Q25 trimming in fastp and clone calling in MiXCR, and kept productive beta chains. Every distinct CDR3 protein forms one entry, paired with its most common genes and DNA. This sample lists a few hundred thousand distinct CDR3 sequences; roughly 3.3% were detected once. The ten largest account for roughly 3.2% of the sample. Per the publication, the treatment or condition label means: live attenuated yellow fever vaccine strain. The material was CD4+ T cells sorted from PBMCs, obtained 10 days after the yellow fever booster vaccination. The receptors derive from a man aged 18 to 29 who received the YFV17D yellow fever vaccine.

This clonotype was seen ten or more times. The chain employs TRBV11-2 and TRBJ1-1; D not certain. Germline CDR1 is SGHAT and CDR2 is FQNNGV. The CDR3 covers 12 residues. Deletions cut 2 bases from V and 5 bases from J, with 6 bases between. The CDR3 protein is CASSLTVTEAFF. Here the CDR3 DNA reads TGTGCCAGCAGCTTAACAGTTACTGAAGCTTTCTTT.

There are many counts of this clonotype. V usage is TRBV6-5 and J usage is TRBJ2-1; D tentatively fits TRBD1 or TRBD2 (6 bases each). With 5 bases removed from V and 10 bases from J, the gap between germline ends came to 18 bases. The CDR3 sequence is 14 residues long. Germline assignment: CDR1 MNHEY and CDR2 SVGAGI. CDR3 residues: CASSTPGEGGEQFF. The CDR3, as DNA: TGTGCCAGCAGTACCCCAGGGGAAGGGGGGGAGCAGTTCTTC.

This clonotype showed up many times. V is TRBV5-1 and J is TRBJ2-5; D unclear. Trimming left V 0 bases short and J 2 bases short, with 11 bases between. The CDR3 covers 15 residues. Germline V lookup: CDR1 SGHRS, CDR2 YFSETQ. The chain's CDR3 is CASSLAEGRQETQYF. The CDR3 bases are TGCGCCAGCAGCTTGGCCGAAGGCCGGCAAGAGACCCAGTACTTC.

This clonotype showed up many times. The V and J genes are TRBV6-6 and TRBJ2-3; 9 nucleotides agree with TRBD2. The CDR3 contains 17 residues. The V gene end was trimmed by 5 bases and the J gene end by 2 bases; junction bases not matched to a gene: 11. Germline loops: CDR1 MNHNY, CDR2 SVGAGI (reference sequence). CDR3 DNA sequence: TGTGCCAGCAGTCCGGGTGTTAGCGGGGGTTTCACAGATACGCAGTATTTT. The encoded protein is CASSPGVSGGFTDTQYF.

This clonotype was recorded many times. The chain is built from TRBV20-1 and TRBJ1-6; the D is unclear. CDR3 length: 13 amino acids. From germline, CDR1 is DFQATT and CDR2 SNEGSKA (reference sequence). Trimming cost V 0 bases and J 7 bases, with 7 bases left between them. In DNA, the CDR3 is TGCAGTGCTAGAGATCTAGGGAATTCACCCCTCCACTTT. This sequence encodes CSARDLGNSPLHF.

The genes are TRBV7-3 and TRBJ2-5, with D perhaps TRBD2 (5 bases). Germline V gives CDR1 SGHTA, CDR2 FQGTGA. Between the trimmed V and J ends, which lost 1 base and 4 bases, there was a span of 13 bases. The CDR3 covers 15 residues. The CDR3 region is CASSLRPGLGETQYF. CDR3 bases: TGTGCCAGCAGCTTAAGGCCGGGGTTGGGAGAGACCCAGTACTTC.

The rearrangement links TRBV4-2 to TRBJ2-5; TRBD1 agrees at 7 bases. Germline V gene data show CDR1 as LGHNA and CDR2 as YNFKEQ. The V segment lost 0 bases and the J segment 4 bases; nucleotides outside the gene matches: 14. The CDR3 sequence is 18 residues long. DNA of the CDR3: TGTGCCAGCAGCCAAGAGAGGGCCAGGACAGGCATGGCAGAGACCCAGTACTTC. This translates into CASSQERARTGMAETQYF.

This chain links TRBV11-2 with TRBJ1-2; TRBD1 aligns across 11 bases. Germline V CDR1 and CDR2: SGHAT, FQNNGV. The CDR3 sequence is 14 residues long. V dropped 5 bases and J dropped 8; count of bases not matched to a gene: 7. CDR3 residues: CASSPGQGAWGYTF. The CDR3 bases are TGTGCCAGCAGCCCCGGACAGGGGGCCTGGGGCTACACCTTC.

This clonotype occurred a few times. CDR3 coding DNA: TGTGCCAGCTCACCAGGGACAGAAGAAGAGACCCAGTACTTC. The encoded protein is CASSPGTEEETQYF. This chain joins TRBV18 and TRBJ2-5, with 7 bases lining up with TRBD1. Germline CDR1 and CDR2: KGHSH and LQKENI. CDR3 length equals 14 residues. The V and J ends lost 2 bases and 3 bases, in that order; junction bases with no gene match: 3.

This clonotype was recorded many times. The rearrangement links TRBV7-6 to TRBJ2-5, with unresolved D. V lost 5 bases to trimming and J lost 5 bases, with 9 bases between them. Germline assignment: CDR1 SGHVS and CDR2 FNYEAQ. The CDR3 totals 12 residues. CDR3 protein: CASSRSRETQYF. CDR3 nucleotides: TGTGCCAGCAGCCGTAGCCGCGAGACCCAGTACTTC.

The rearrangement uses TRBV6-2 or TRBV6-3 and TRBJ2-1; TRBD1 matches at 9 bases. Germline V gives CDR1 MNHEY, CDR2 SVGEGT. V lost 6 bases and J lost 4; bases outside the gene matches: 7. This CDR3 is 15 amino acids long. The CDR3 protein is CASRPTGGAYNEQFF. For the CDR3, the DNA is TGTGCCAGCAGACCGACAGGGGGTGCTTACAATGAGCAGTTCTTC.

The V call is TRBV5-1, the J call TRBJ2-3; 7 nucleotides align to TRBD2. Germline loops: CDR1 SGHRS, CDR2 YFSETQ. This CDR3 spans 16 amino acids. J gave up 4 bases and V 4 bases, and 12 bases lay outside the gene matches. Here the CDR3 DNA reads TGCGCCAGCAGCCTACCCCGGGCTAGCGGACCAGATACGCAGTATTTT. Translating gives CASSLPRASGPDTQYF.

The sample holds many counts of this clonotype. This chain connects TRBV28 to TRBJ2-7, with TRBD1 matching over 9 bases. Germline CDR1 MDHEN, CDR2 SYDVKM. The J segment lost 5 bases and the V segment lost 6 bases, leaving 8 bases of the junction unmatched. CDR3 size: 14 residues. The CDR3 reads CASSGGQGIHEQYV. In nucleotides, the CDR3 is TGTGCCAGCAGCGGAGGACAGGGGATTCACGAGCAGTACGTC.

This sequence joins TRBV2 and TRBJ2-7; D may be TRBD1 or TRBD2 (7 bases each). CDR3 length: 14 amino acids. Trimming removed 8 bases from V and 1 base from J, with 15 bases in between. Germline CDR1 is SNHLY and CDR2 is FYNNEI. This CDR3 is CASSRQGGSYEQYV. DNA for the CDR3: TGTGCCAGCTCACGACAGGGAGGGTCCTACGAGCAGTACGTC.

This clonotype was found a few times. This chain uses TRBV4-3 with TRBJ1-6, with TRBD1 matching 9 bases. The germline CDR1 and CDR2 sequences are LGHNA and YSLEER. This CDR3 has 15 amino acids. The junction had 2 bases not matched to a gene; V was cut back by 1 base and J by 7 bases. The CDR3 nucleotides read TGCGCCAGCAGCCAAGCCGGGACAGGGAATTCACCCCTCCACTTT. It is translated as CASSQAGTGNSPLHF.

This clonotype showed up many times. The CDR3, as DNA: TGCGCCAGCAGTCCCCACGGACAGCATGGCTACACCTTC. Translating gives CASSPHGQHGYTF. The chain couples TRBV5-1 to TRBJ1-2; maybe TRBD1 (6 bases). Germline lookup yields CDR1 SGHRS and CDR2 YFSETQ. This CDR3 contains 13 residues. The V end lost 5 bases, the J end lost 6 bases, and 14 bases lay between the germline ends. The full variable domain, in which reference TRBV5-1 and TRBJ1-2 provide the parts outside the CDR3, is KAGVTQTPRYLIKTRGQQVTLSCSPISGHRSVSWYQQTPGQGLQFLFEYFSETQRNKGNFPGRFSGRQFSNSRSEMNVSTLELGDSALYLCASSPHGQHGYTFGSGTRLTVV.

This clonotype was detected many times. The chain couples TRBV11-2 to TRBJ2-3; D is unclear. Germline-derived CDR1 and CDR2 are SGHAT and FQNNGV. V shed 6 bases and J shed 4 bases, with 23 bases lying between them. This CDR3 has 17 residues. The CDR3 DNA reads TGTGCCAGCAGGTTTTCAGGCCACCCAGATCTGGCAGATACGCAGTATTTT. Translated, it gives CASRFSGHPDLADTQYF.

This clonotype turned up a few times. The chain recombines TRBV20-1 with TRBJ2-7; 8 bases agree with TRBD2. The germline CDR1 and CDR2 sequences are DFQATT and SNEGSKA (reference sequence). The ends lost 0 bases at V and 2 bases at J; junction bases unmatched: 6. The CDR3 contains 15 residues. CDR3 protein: CSARDAAGATYEQYV. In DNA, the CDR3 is TGCAGTGCTAGAGATGCAGCGGGGGCGACCTACGAGCAGTACGTC.

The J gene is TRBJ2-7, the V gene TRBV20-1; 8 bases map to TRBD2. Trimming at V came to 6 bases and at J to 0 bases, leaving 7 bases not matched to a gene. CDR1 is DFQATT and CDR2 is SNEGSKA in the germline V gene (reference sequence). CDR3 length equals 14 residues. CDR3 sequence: CSATIAGPSYEQYF. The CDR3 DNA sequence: TGCAGTGCCACCATAGCGGGGCCCTCCTACGAGCAGTACTTC.

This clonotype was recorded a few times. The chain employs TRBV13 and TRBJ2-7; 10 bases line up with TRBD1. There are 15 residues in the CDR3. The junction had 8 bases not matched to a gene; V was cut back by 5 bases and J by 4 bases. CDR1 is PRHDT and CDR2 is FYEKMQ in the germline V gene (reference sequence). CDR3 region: CASSPPGGQGYEQYF. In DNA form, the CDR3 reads TGTGCCAGCAGCCCCCCGGGGGGACAGGGGTACGAGCAGTACTTC.

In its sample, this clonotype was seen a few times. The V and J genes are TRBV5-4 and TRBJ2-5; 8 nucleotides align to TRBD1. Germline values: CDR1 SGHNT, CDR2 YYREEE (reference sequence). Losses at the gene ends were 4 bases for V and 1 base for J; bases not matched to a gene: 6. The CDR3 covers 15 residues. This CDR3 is CASSPLTGVQETQYF. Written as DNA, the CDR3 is TGTGCCAGCAGCCCACTGACAGGGGTCCAAGAGACCCAGTACTTC.

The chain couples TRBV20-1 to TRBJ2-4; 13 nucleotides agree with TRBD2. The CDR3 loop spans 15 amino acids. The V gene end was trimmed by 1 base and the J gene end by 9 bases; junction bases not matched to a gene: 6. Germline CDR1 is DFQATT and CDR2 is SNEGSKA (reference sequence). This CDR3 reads CSARVARLAGGIQYF. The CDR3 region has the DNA TGCAGTGCTAGAGTTGCTCGACTAGCGGGGGGCATTCAGTACTTC.

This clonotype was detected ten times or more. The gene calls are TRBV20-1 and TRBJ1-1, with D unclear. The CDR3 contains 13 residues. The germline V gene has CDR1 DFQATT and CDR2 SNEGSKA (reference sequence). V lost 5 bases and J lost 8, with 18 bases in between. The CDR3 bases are TGCAGTGCTCAATACCCTTCGACTGGAGAAGCTTTCTTT. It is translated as CSAQYPSTGEAFF.

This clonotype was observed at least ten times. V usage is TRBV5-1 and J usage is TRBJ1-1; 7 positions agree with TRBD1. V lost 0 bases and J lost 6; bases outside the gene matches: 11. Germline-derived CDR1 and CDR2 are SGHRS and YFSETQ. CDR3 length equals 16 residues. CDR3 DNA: TGCGCCAGCAGCTTGGATCCGGCCGGCCAGGGGGCTGAAGCTTTCTTT. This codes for CASSLDPAGQGAEAFF.

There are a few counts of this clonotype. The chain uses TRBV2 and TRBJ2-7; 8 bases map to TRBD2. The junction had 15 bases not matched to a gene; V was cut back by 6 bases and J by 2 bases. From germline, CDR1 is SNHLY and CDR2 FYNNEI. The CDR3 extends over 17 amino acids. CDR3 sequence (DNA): TGTGCCAGCAGAGGTCGAGTAGCGGGGCCACGCCCCTACGAGCAGTACTTC. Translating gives CASRGRVAGPRPYEQYF.

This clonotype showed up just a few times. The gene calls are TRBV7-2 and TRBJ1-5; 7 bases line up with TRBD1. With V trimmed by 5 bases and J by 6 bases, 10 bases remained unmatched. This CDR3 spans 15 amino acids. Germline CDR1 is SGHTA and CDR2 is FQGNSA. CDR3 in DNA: TGTGCCAGCAGCCTCCAGGGGGGCTCGGGTCAGCCCCAGCATTTT. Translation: CASSLQGGSGQPQHF. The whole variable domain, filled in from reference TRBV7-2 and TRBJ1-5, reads GAGVSQSPSNKVTEKGKDVELRCDPISGHTALYWYRQSLGQGLEFLIYFQGNSAPDKSGLPSDRFSAERTGGSVSTLTIQRTQQEDSAVYLCASSLQGGSGQPQHFGDGTRLSIL.